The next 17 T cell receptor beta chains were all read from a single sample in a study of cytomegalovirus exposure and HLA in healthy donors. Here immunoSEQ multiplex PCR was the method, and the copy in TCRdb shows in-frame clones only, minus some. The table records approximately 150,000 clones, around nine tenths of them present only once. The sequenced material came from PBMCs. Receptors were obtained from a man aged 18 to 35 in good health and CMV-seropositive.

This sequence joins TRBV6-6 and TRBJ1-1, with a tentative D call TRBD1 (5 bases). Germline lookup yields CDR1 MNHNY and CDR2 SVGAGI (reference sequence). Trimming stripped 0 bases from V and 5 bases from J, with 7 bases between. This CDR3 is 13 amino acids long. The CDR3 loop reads CASSYSGGTEAFF. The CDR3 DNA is TGTGCCAGCAGTTACTCGGGGGGAACTGAAGCTTTCTTT.

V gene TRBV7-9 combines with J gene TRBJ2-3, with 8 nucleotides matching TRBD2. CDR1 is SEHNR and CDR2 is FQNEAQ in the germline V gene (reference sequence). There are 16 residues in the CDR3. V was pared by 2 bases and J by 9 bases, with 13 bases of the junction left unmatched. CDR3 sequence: CASSLLVTSDQHTQYF. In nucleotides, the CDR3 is TGTGCCAGCAGCTTATTGGTGACTAGCGATCAGCACACGCAGTATTTT. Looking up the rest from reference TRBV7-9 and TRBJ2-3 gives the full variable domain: DTGVSQNPRHKITKRGQNVTFRCDPISEHNRLYWYRQTLGQGPEFLTYFQNEAQLEKSRLLSDRFSAERPKGSFSTLEIQRTEQGDSAMYLCASSLLVTSDQHTQYFGPGTRLTVL.

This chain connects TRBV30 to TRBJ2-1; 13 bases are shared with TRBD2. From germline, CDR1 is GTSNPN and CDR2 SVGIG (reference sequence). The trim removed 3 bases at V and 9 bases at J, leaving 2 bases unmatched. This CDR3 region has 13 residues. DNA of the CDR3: TGTGCCTGGAGCGGACTAGCGGGGGTTGAGCAGTTCTTC. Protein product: CAWSGLAGVEQFF.

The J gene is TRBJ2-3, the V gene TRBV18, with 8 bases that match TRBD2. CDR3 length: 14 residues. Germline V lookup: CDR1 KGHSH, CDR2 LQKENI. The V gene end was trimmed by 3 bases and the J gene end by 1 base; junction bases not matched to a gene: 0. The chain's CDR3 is CASSPTSGTDTQYF. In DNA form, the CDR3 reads TGTGCCAGCTCACCGACTAGCGGCACAGATACGCAGTATTTT.

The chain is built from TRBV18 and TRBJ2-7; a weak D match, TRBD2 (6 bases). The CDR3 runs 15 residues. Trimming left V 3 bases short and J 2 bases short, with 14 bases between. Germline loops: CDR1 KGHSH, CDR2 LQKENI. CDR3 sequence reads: CASSPPGVIAYEQYF. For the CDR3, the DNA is TGTGCCAGCTCACCCCCGGGGGTTATCGCCTACGAGCAGTACTTC.

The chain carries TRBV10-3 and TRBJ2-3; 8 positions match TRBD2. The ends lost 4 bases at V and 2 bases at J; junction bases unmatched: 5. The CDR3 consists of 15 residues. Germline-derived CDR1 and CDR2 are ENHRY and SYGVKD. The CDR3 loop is CAISAGTSSTDTQYF. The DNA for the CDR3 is TGTGCCATCAGTGCAGGGACTAGTTCCACAGATACGCAGTATTTT.

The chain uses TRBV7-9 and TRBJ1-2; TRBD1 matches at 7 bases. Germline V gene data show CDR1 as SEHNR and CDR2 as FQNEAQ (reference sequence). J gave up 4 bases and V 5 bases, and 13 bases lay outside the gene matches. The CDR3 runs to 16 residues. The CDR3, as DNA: TGTGCCAGCAGCCCCGGAGTCGGGACAGCTGTCTATGGCTACACCTTC. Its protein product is CASSPGVGTAVYGYTF.

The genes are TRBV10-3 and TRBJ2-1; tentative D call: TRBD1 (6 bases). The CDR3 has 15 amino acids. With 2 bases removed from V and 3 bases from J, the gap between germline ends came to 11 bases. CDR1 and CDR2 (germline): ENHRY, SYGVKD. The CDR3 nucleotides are TGTGCCATCAGTGAGGGGACAACGCTCTACAATGAGCAGTTCTTC. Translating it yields CAISEGTTLYNEQFF.

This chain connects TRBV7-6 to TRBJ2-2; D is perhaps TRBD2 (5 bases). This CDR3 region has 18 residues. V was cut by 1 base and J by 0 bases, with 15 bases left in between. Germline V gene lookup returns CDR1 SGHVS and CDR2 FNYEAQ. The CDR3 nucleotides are TGTGCCAGCAGCTTAGTGTACGCACGGGGTTCGAACACCGGGGAGCTGTTTTTT. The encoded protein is CASSLVYARGSNTGELFF. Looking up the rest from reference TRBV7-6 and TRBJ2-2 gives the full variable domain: GAGVSQSPRYKVTKRGQDVALRCDPISGHVSLYWYRQALGQGPEFLTYFNYEAQQDKSGLPNDRFSAERPEGSISTLTIQRTEQRDSAMYRCASSLVYARGSNTGELFFGEGSRLTVL.

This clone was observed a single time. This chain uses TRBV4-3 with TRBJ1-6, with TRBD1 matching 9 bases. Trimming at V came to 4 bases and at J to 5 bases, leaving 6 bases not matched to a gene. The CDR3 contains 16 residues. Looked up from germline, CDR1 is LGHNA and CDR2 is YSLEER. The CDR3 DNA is TGCGCCAGCAGCCCCCAATGGGACAGGGATAATTCACCCCTCCACTTT. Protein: CASSPQWDRDNSPLHF.

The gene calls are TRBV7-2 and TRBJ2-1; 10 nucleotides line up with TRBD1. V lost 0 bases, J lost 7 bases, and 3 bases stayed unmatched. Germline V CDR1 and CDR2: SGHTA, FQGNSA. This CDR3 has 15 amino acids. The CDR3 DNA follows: TGTGCCAGCAGCTTAGCTGCGGGACAGGGGAATGAGCAGTTCTTC. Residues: CASSLAAGQGNEQFF.

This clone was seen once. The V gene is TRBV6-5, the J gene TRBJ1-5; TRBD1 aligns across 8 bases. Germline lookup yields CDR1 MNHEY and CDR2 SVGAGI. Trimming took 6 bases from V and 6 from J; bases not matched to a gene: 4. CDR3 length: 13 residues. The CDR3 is CASRGQGSQPQHF. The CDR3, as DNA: TGTGCCAGCAGAGGACAGGGAAGTCAGCCCCAGCATTTT.

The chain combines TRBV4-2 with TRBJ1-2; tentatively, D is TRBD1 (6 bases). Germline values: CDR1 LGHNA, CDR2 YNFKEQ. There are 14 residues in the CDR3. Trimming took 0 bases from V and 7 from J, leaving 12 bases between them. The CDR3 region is CASSQDWQGSGYTF. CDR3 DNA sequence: TGTGCCAGCAGCCAAGATTGGCAGGGGAGTGGCTACACCTTC.

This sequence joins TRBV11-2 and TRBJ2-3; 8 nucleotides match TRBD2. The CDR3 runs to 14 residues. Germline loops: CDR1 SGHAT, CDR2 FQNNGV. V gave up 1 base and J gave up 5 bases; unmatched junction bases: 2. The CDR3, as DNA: TGTGCCAGCAGCTTAGCGCTAGCGGGAGATACGCAGTATTTT. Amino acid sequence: CASSLALAGDTQYF. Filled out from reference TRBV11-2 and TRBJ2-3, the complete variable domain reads EAGVAQSPRYKIIEKRQSVAFWCNPISGHATLYWYQQILGQGPKLLIQFQNNGVVDDSQLPKDRFSAERLKGVDSTLKIQPAKLEDSAVYLCASSLALAGDTQYFGPGTRLTVL.

CDR3 in amino acids: CASSVSLGANYGYTF. In DNA form, the CDR3 reads TGTGCCAGCAGCGTAAGCCTCGGGGCTAACTATGGCTACACCTTC. The chain is built from TRBV9 and TRBJ1-2; D call uncertain. This CDR3 has 15 amino acids. Germline V gene lookup returns CDR1 SGDLS and CDR2 YYNGEE. Trimming stripped 1 base from V and 0 bases from J, with 10 bases between.

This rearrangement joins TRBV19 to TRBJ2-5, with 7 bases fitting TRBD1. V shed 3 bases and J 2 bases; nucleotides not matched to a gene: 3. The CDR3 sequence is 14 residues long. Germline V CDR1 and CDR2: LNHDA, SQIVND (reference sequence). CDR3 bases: TGTGCCAGTAGTATTGACAGGGAACAAGAGACCCAGTACTTC. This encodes CASSIDREQETQYF.

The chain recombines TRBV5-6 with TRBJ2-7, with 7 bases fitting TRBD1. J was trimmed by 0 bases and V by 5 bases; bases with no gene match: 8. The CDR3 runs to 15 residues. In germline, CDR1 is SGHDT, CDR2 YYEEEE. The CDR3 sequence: CASRPGQVLSYEQYF. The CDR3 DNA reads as TGTGCCAGCAGACCAGGACAGGTACTCTCCTACGAGCAGTACTTC.